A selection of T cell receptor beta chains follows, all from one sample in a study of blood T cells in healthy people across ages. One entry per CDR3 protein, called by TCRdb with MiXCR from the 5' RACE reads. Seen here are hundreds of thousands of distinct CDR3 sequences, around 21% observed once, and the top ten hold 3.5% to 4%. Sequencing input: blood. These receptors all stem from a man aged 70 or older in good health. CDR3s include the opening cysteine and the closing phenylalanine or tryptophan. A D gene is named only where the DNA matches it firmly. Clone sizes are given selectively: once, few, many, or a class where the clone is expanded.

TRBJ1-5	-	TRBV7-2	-	TGTGCCAGCAGCCCGACTGGTCAGCCCCAGCATTTT	CASSPTGQPQHF
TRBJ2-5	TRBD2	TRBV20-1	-	TGCAGTGCTAGATCCGGACTAGCGGGTGGGGCAGAGACCCAGTACTTC	CSARSGLAGGAETQYF
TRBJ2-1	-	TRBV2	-	TGTGCCAGCAGTGGGGAAAACAATGAGCAGTTCTTC	CASSGENNEQFF
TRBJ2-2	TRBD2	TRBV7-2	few	TGTGCCAGCAGCAGTAGCAGGAGCGGGAGGGCCGGGGAGCTGTTTTTT	CASSSSRSGRAGELFF
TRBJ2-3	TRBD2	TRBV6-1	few	TGTGCCAGCAGCATACTAGCGGGATCAGATACGCAGTATTTT	CASSILAGSDTQYF
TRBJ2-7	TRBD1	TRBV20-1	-	TGCAGTGCTAGAGGGGACAGGAGCTCCTACGAGCAGTACTTC	CSARGDRSSYEQYF
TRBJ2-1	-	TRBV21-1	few	TGTGCCAGCAGCAAAGGACTAGCCCAGACTGAGCAGTTCTTC	CASSKGLAQTEQFF
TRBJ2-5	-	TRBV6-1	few	TGTGCCAGCAGTTTAAATCGGGAACACCAAGAGACCCAGTACTTC	CASSLNREHQETQYF
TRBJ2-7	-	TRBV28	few	TGTGCCAGCTTTTCGACTGGAAGCTCCTACGAGCAGTACTTC	CASFSTGSSYEQYF
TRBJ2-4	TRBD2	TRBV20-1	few	TGCAGTGGGCGGGAGGGCCCTCAAAACATTCAGTACTTC	CSGREGPQNIQYF